This is a list of T cell receptor beta chains from one sample in a study of T-cell memory formation after mild COVID-19. TCRdb itself ran the 5' RACE reads through MiXCR, one entry per CDR3 protein. The sample lists some 490,000 distinct CDR3 sequences; approximately 18% were seen once. Sequencing was done on a sample of PBMCs or a T cell subset sorted from them (not recorded which). Every receptor here comes from an adult woman who had mild COVID-19 (a few samples of this study predate the infection). Cell type and time point are not known. Both conserved end residues are part of each CDR3. The D gene is left open where the match is weak. Expanded clones get a size class; other rows say once, few or many, or leave the size out.

>TRBV5-5|.|TRBJ1-3|.
CASSLDRVSGNTIYF
TGTGCCAGCAGCTTGGACAGGGTCTCTGGAAACACCATATATTTT
>TRBV5-1|many|TRBJ2-2|TRBD1
CASSNDQGAGNTGELFF
TGCGCCAGCAGCAACGATCAGGGGGCAGGGAACACCGGGGAGCTGTTTTTT
>TRBV6-5|.|TRBJ2-2|TRBD1
CASRLLYRGRNGELFF
TGTGCCAGCAGACTACTCTACAGGGGGCGAAACGGGGAGCTGTTTTTT
>TRBV12-3/TRBV12-4|few|TRBJ2-2|.
CASSLSGDPGELFF
TGTGCCAGCAGTTTATCAGGGGATCCCGGGGAGCTGTTTTTT
>TRBV30|.|TRBJ1-2|.
CAWSVGQLFYGYTF
TGTGCCTGGAGTGTAGGACAGCTCTTCTATGGCTACACCTTC
>TRBV4-1|.|TRBJ1-1|.
CASSRDPAGPEAFF
TGCGCCAGCAGCCGAGACCCTGCGGGGCCTGAAGCTTTCTTT
>TRBV6-5|few|TRBJ1-5|.
CASSPRTIHSNQPQHF
TGTGCCAGCAGTCCACGGACAATTCATAGCAATCAGCCCCAGCATTTT
>TRBV5-6|many|TRBJ2-7|.
CASSLSYGYYEQYF
TGTGCCAGCAGCTTGTCCTACGGCTACTACGAGCAGTACTTC
>TRBV9|.|TRBJ2-1|TRBD2
CASSVTGREGIEINEQFF
TGTGCCAGCAGCGTAACGGGCAGGGAGGGTATTGAGATCAATGAGCAGTTCTTC
>TRBV4-2|.|TRBJ1-1|.
CASSQGAGAEAFF
TGTGCCAGCAGCCAAGGGGCCGGGGCTGAAGCTTTCTTT
>TRBV18|few|TRBJ2-7|.
CASSPPVDSQEQYF
TGTGCCAGCTCACCACCGGTGGACAGCCAGGAGCAGTACTTC